This T cell receptor (beta chain) was sequenced for a study of cytomegalovirus exposure and HLA in healthy donors (dated by TCRdb to 2016 to 2017). Describing the broader study: A later analysis indicated that the 120 or so validation repertoires were generated on the platform also employed for the roughly 720 repertoires of the first cohort. The study was designed to test whether signatures of past pathogen exposure could be identified by cataloging public T cell receptors. The study combined high-throughput TCR immunosequencing, statistical association of individual TCRs with disease status, and machine learning to predict cytomegalovirus infection status. A separate validation cohort of over a hundred different subjects was used in addition to the roughly 700-subject first cohort. Points the paper makes about the study in general: Subsequent analysis determined that TCRs grouped into clusters in the first cohort also showed a tendency toward co-occurrence across the 120 or so validation repertoires, and roughly 94% of cluster scores exceeded 0. A total of fewer than 200 TCR beta chains were listed by the study as associated with cytomegalovirus. Cytomegalovirus status was reported to be diagnosed by the classifier with high specificity and sensitivity in both the original and validation cohorts. Across donors, most TCR sequences were observed very rarely, whereas some public TCRs were present in many individuals. The validation cohort had no HLA typing available for a later analysis, so co-occurrence within that cohort was assessed over all 110 or so repertoires. A few of the identified cytomegalovirus-associated TCR beta chains were confirmed in vitro to be specific for cytomegalovirus antigens. The authors suggested that the approach could potentially be generalized to other disease states and immunological phenotypes.

Separate from the approximately 730-subject first cohort, the validation cohort of 90 to 150 subjects was the group to which the donors belonged. CDR1 SEHNR and CDR2 FQNEAQ were looked up in the germline V gene (reference sequence). Inclusive of the bounding cysteine and phenylalanine, the CDR3 is 13 residues long. The entry retains the CDR3 DNA only, 39 bases that are in frame from base 1. Between the V and J ends, shortened by 6 bases and 3 bases respectively, the junction contains 12 bases. This clone was recorded only once. No antigen is known for it. Base-call qualities are not available, and no considerably larger clone is one nucleotide away. The library came from the immunoSEQ multiplex PCR assay. Per the authors' processing: A statistical classification framework was built for diagnosing cytomegalovirus status from the catalog of TCR beta chain sequences. TCRdb limited this immuneACCESS table to in-frame rearrangements with V and J called. A share of clones is missing; checked studies link under half to unresolved V genes, and the rest is unexplained. The V and J calls and the clone size are those of that table, but D and trimming were determined from the DNA. The sample table contains 65,000 to 80,000 clones; only one count was recorded for approximately 95% of them. The ten most abundant clones make up 2% to 2.5% of the sample.

This chain joins TRBV7-9 to TRBJ2-7, with the D segment identity uncertain. The sequenced sample consisted of PBMCs. The TCR was taken from a woman under 30 in good health and CMV-seronegative. The CDR3 reads as follows: CASRSDTRYEQYF. Read as DNA, the sequence is TGTGCCAGCAGATCCGACACGCGCTACGAGCAGTACTTC.